Described below is a single T cell receptor (beta chain) sequence and its context. Its antigen is still unknown. At a deep level, the assay was run. Sorted-subset replicate PCR reactions were performed with approximately 200 ng DNA, corresponding to some 32,000 T cell genomes. Repertoires were generated with immunoSEQ multiplex PCR, while TCRdb's copy carries only in-frame clones and drops some. Of under 850,000 clones listed, 80% to 95% are singletons. This specimen comes from a study of shared clonotypes between healthy human individuals. At the level of the study: Each donor had three CD4 naive, three CD4 memory, two CD8 naive and one CD8 memory plate.

The study's findings and limits: Across four donors, naive CD4 shared 5% to 6.5%, naive CD8 around 4%, memory CD4 2% to 2.5%, memory CD8 around 0.42%.

CD45RO-negative, CCR7-positively selected cells formed the naive CD8 fraction, excluding terminally differentiated effector memory CD45RA+ cells. This CDR3 has 17 amino acids. The V and J ends lost 7 bases and 1 base, in that order; junction bases with no gene match: 17. Looked up from germline, CDR1 is GTSNPN and CDR2 is SVGIG (reference sequence). The source of this sequence is a man aged 25 to 40 in good health. Sequences were obtained from naive CD8+ T cells sorted from blood. The chain uses TRBV30 and TRBJ2-7; the match to TRBD2 covers 9 bases. CDR3 region: CASVGSLSGRGSYEQYF. The CDR3 DNA reads TGTGCCTCGGTTGGTTCCCTTAGCGGGAGAGGGTCCTACGAGCAGTACTTC.